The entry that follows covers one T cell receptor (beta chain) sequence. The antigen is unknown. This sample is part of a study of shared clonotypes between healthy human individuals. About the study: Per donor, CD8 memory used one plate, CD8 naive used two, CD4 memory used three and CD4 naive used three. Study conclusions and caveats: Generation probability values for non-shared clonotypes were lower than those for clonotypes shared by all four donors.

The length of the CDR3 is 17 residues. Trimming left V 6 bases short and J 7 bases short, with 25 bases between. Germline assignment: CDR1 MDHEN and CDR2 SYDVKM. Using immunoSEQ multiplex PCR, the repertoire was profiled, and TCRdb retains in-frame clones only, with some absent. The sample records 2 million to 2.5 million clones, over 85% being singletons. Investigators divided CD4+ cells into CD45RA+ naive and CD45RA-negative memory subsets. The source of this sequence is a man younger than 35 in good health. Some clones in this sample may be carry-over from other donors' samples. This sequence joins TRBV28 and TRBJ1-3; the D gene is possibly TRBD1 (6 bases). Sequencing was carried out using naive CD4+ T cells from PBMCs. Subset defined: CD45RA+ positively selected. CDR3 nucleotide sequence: TGTGCCAGCAGCAGCCCCGGGTCGGCAACGAGGGGGAACACCATATATTTT. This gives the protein CASSSPGSATRGNTIYF.